This record covers a single T cell receptor (beta chain). CDR1 PRHDT and CDR2 FYEKMQ come from the germline V gene (reference sequence). This CDR3 region has 17 residues. V trimming: 5 bases; J trimming: 2 bases; junction bases outside the gene matches: 11. This entry comes from a study of blood T cell repertoires in COVID-19. At the level of the study: Sources were T cells, B-cell-depleted T cells, or PBMCs; the material itself was cDNA or gDNA.

Method: immunoSEQ multiplex PCR; TCRdb's copy keeps in-frame clones and lacks some. The data show 160,000 or so clones, with around 80% seen just once and 15% to 20% held by the top ten. The source material was peripheral blood. The receptor was isolated from a woman of 80 years or more with acute or convalescent COVID-19. The genes are TRBV13 and TRBJ2-7; 11 nucleotides line up with TRBD2. This CDR3 is CASSPLVGLAATYEQYF. The DNA for the CDR3 is TGTGCCAGCAGCCCCCTGGTGGGACTAGCGGCGACCTACGAGCAGTACTTC.